This TCR beta chain was profiled in a study of cytomegalovirus exposure and HLA in healthy donors. From germline, CDR1 is SGDLS and CDR2 YYNGEE. The CDR3 is 16 residues long. V was pared by 1 base and J by 5 bases, with 16 bases between. Vbeta (60) and Jbeta (13) primers were used in the PCR. Clones were sequenced by immunoSEQ multiplex PCR, and TCRdb holds only the in-frame ones, with some missing. The sample yields approximately 180,000 clones, 72% seen once. The sequence was obtained from a human donor in good health. This chain links TRBV9 with TRBJ2-1; D might be TRBD2 (6 bases). The sequencing input was PBMCs. The CDR3 region has the DNA TGTGCCAGCAGCGTAAGCGTGGGACTCCACAACAATGAGCAGTTCTTC. It specifies CASSVSVGLHNNEQFF. The full variable domain, completed using reference TRBV9 and TRBJ2-1, is DSGVTQTPKHLITATGQRVTLRCSPRSGDLSVYWYQQSLDQGLQFLIQYYNGEERAKGNILERFSAQQFPDLHSELNLSSLELGDSALYFCASSVSVGLHNNEQFFGPGTRLTVL.